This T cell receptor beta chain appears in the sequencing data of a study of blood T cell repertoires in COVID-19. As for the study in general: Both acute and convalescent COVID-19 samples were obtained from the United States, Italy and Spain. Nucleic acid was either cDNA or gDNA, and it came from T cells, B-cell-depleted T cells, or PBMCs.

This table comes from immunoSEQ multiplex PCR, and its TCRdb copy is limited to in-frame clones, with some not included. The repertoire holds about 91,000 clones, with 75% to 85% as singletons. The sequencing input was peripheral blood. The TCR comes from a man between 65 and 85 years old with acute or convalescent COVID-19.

CDR3 in amino acids: CASSLEASGPAGEQYF. DNA of the CDR3: TGCGCCAGCAGCTTGGAGGCTAGCGGGCCTGCGGGGGAGCAGTACTTC. The V call is TRBV5-1, the J call TRBJ2-7; 8 bases align to TRBD2. V shed 0 bases, J shed 7 bases, and the junction held 12 bases outside the gene matches. The CDR3 is 16 amino acids. Per the germline V gene, CDR1 is SGHRS and CDR2 is YFSETQ.